Sequencing of this TCR beta chain was carried out in a study of radiation and T cells in renal cell carcinoma. Study results and caveats: From baseline, blood top tumor clonotypes peaked at 2 weeks post-radiation.

Concerning this clone: The antigen is undetermined.

Clones were sequenced by immunoSEQ multiplex PCR, and TCRdb holds only the in-frame ones, with some missing. The repertoire consists of approximately 110,000 clones, with roughly 85% occurring once and the leading ten covering approximately 3%. Deletions cut 7 bases from V and 5 bases from J, with 15 bases between. This CDR3 contains 14 residues. Germline CDR1 and CDR2: SGHTA and FQGNSA. Time point reported: baseline pretreatment blood. The treatment: 15 Gy SBRT to primary tumor, nephrectomy 4 weeks later. This renal cell carcinoma was of the clear cell type. This clonotype was obtained from a woman between 55 and 75 years old with renal cell carcinoma. The V gene is TRBV7-2, the J gene TRBJ2-1, with D maybe TRBD2 (6 bases). The source material was blood, sampled from a patient whose treatment included radiotherapy and nephrectomy. The CDR3 DNA sequence: TGTGCCAGCACCCCGAGCGGGCCGAACAATGAGCAGTTCTTC. Its translation: CASTPSGPNNEQFF.